This T cell receptor (beta chain) originates from a study of cytomegalovirus exposure and HLA in healthy donors. CDR3 size: 13 residues. Germline V CDR1 and CDR2: SGHNT, YYREEE (reference sequence). Trimming stripped 4 bases from V and 2 bases from J, with 10 bases between. The PCR was carried out with 60 Vbeta primers and 13 Jbeta primers. Generated by immunoSEQ multiplex PCR, the TCRdb table keeps only in-frame clones and is missing some. Of more than 80,000 clones in the sample, about 81% were seen once. Sampled while nominally healthy, donors likely had unrecorded immune exposures. This clone has a handful of counts. Its antigen is not identified. General study findings and limits: Looking again later, the authors saw that most CMV-associated TCR beta chains seemed HLA-restricted. In vitro assays verified that three CMV-associated chains recognized CMV antigens specifically.

V is TRBV5-4 and J is TRBJ2-7; a possible D gene is TRBD1 (5 bases). Sequencing used PBMCs. This TCR came from a woman aged 40-49 years in good health and CMV-seropositive. The CDR3 coding sequence is TGTGCCAGCAGCGACGAGACAGCCTACGAGCAGTACTTC. Its translation: CASSDETAYEQYF.